This entry lists 15 T cell receptor beta chains sequenced from one sample in a study of T cell changes during pregnancy in multiple sclerosis. Sequencing used immunoSEQ multiplex PCR; TCRdb keeps in-frame clones, though not all of them. This sample has approximately 100,000 clones, with around 90% found just once. Sequencing was performed on peripheral blood, taken after pregnancy. The receptor source for this set is a female donor with multiple sclerosis, enrolled in a pregnancy study.

The chain is built from TRBV28 and TRBJ2-7, with 9 bases matching TRBD1. From germline, CDR1 is MDHEN and CDR2 SYDVKM. V trimming: 9 bases; J trimming: 5 bases; junction bases outside the gene matches: 8. This CDR3 region has 13 residues. The CDR3 loop reads CASWGTGYDEQYF. The CDR3 bases are TGTGCCAGTTGGGGGACAGGGTACGACGAGCAGTACTTC.

The CDR3: CASSTTSGSPLHF. In DNA, the CDR3 is TGTGCCAGCAGTACGACCAGCGGTTCACCCCTCCACTTT. The chain has TRBV25-1 and TRBJ1-6, with no clear D. Trimming cost V 5 bases and J 9 bases, with 11 bases left between them. Germline V gene lookup returns CDR1 MGHDK and CDR2 SYGVNS. The length of the CDR3 is 13 residues.

This clone was picked up one time. CDR3 in DNA: TGTGCCAGCAGCGTCAGAGGGAATGAAAAACTGTTTTTT. Its translation is CASSVRGNEKLFF. The rearrangement joins TRBV9 to TRBJ1-4; D gene uncertain. V lost 2 bases, J lost 5 bases, and 7 bases lay in between. CDR3 length: 13 residues. Germline CDR1 SGDLS, CDR2 YYNGEE. Variable domain in full (rest from reference TRBV9 and TRBJ1-4): DSGVTQTPKHLITATGQRVTLRCSPRSGDLSVYWYQQSLDQGLQFLIQYYNGEERAKGNILERFSAQQFPDLHSELNLSSLELGDSALYFCASSVRGNEKLFFGSGTQLSVL.

V usage is TRBV27 and J usage is TRBJ2-7; TRBD2 might be the D (5 bases). The CDR3 has 14 amino acids. In germline, CDR1 is MNHEY, CDR2 SMNVEV (reference sequence). Trimming cost V 4 bases and J 1 base, with 11 bases left between them. CDR3 nucleotide sequence: TGTGCCAGCAGTTACAGCCTAGCTTCCTACGAGCAGTACTTC. The encoded protein is CASSYSLASYEQYF.

V is TRBV7-9 and J is TRBJ1-2, with 7 bases that match TRBD1. The CDR3 has 16 residues. The germline V gene has CDR1 SEHNR and CDR2 FQNEAQ (reference sequence). V dropped 6 bases and J dropped 4; count of bases not matched to a gene: 14. For the CDR3, the DNA is TGTGCCAGCAGTCCCTTATTGGGGACAGCATCCTATGGCTACACCTTC. It is translated as CASSPLLGTASYGYTF. Full variable domain (missing parts from reference TRBV7-9 and TRBJ1-2): DTGVSQNPRHKITKRGQNVTFRCDPISEHNRLYWYRQTLGQGPEFLTYFQNEAQLEKSRLLSDRFSAERPKGSFSTLEIQRTEQGDSAMYLCASSPLLGTASYGYTFGSGTRLTVV.

J is TRBJ2-7 and V is TRBV30; TRBD1 is a possible D gene (6 bases). Trimming pared 0 bases from V and 2 bases from J, leaving 14 bases between. The CDR3 is 15 amino acids. Germline V gives CDR1 GTSNPN, CDR2 SVGIG (reference sequence). The CDR3 loop is CAWSVGQGNTYEQYF. The CDR3 bases are TGTGCCTGGAGTGTAGGGCAGGGGAATACCTACGAGCAGTACTTC.

The chain has TRBV5-1 and TRBJ2-7, with D possibly being TRBD1 (5 bases). The germline CDR1 and CDR2 sequences are SGHRS and YFSETQ. This CDR3 spans 15 amino acids. V shed 0 bases and J shed 2 bases, with 12 bases lying between them. The CDR3, as DNA: TGCGCCAGCAGCTTGGCCGTGGGGCGAGCCTACGAGCAGTACTTC. Translation gives CASSLAVGRAYEQYF.

The chain has TRBV6-1 and TRBJ1-2, with D possibly matching TRBD1 (6 bases). Germline CDR1 is MNHNS and CDR2 is SASEGT. The CDR3 has 13 amino acids. Trimming removed 5 bases at V and 10 bases at J, with 17 bases between. DNA of the CDR3: TGTGCCAGCAGTCCAGCCCTGACAGGACACTACACCTTC. Translation gives CASSPALTGHYTF.

The chain couples TRBV28 to TRBJ2-2; TRBD2 aligns across 12 bases. CDR1 is MDHEN, CDR2 SYDVKM, per germline. CDR3 size: 15 residues. J was trimmed by 5 bases and V by 6 bases; bases with no gene match: 4. This CDR3 is CASRRGLAGTGELFF. CDR3 bases: TGTGCCAGCAGGCGTGGACTAGCGGGGACCGGGGAGCTGTTTTTT.

This clone was seen just once. This sequence joins TRBV27 and TRBJ1-1, with D uncertain. Trimming stripped 6 bases from V and 0 bases from J, with 8 bases between. This CDR3 spans 13 amino acids. Germline V lookup: CDR1 MNHEY, CDR2 SMNVEV (reference sequence). As DNA, the CDR3 is TGTGCCAGCAGACCCGGTCTGAACACTGAAGCTTTCTTT. Translating gives CASRPGLNTEAFF.

The CDR3 DNA reads as TGTGCCAGCAGTTTACGCGGTGGTCAGGGAGGTCCTGAAGCTTTCTTT. Translation: CASSLRGGQGGPEAFF. The chain links TRBV7-2 to TRBJ1-1; a weak D match, TRBD1 (5 bases). The V gene lost 6 bases and the J gene lost 6 bases, with 23 bases spanning the gap. Per germline, CDR1 SGHTA and CDR2 FQGNSA. CDR3 size: 16 residues.

The chain uses TRBV5-4 and TRBJ2-7, with 8 bases aligning to TRBD2. Germline CDR1 SGHNT, CDR2 YYREEE (reference sequence). The CDR3 has 15 amino acids. The junction had 5 bases not matched to a gene; V was cut back by 1 base and J by 2 bases. CDR3 residues: CASSLSSGVTYEQYF. The CDR3 nucleotides are TGTGCCAGCAGCTTGAGTAGCGGGGTTACCTACGAGCAGTACTTC.

The V call is TRBV5-1, the J call TRBJ2-3, with a possible D match to TRBD2 (6 bases). Between the trimmed V and J ends, which lost 0 bases and 2 bases, there was a span of 13 bases. CDR1 and CDR2 (germline): SGHRS, YFSETQ. CDR3 length: 16 residues. As DNA, the CDR3 is TGCGCCAGCAGCTTGGTTTCTAGCGCGCCCACAGATACGCAGTATTTT. It codes for CASSLVSSAPTDTQYF.

The CDR3 here is CASSLSGGQPQHF. CDR3 bases: TGTGCCAGCAGTTTATCGGGGGGGCAGCCCCAGCATTTT. The chain is built from TRBV28 and TRBJ1-5, with D perhaps matching TRBD1 (5 bases). The CDR3 has 13 residues. V was trimmed by 1 base and J by 7 bases, leaving 8 bases between them. Germline V gene lookup returns CDR1 MDHEN and CDR2 SYDVKM. Looking up the rest from reference TRBV28 and TRBJ1-5 gives the full variable domain: DVKVTQSSRYLVKRTGEKVFLECVQDMDHENMFWYRQDPGLGLRLIYFSYDVKMKEKGDIPEGYSVSREKKERFSLILESASTNQTSMYLCASSLSGGQPQHFGDGTRLSIL.

V usage is TRBV18 and J usage is TRBJ1-1; 10 bases match TRBD1. CDR1 and CDR2 (germline): KGHSH, LQKENI. The CDR3 has 16 amino acids. Trimming cost V 6 bases and J 5 bases; bases outside gene matches: 12. The CDR3 DNA is TGTGCCAGCTCGTTCCGGACAGGGGGAGGTGGTACTGAAGCTTTCTTT. Translated: CASSFRTGGGGTEAFF.